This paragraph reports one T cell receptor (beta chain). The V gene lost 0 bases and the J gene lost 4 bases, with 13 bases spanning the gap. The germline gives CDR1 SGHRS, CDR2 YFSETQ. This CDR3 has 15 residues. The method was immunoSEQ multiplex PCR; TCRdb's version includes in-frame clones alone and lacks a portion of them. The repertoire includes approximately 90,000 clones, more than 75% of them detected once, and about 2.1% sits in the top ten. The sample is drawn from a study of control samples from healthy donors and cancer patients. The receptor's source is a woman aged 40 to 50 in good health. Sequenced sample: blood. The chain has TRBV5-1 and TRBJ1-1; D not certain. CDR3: CASSLGPRYVTEAFF. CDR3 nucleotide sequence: TGCGCCAGCAGCTTGGGTCCGAGGTACGTCACTGAAGCTTTCTTT.